Presented here are 25 T cell receptor beta chains from one specimen sequenced in a study of control samples from healthy donors and cancer patients. Using immunoSEQ multiplex PCR, the repertoire was profiled, and TCRdb retains in-frame clones only, with some absent. Of some 71,000 clones in the sample, approximately 89% were seen once. Material: PBMCs. All receptors derive from a woman aged 50 to 60 with head and neck cancer.

This chain connects TRBV4-1 to TRBJ2-3; D gene ambiguous. Germline V gene lookup returns CDR1 MGHRA and CDR2 YSYEKL. The CDR3 has 13 residues. Trimming shortened V by 0 bases and J by 6 bases, and 7 bases separated the two germline ends. The CDR3 loop is CASSQESWDTQYF. The CDR3 DNA is TGCGCCAGCAGCCAAGAATCGTGGGATACGCAGTATTTT.

This sequence joins TRBV7-2 and TRBJ2-2; D is undetermined. Germline CDR1 reads SGHTA; CDR2 reads FQGNSA. This CDR3 contains 13 residues. V shed 1 base and J shed 7 bases, with 7 bases lying between them. The chain's CDR3 is CASSLDGYGELFF. Here the CDR3 DNA reads TGTGCCAGCAGCTTAGATGGCTACGGGGAGCTGTTTTTT.

A word on this clone: Other DNA sequences in the same sample also yield this CDR3. The chain carries TRBV7-9 and TRBJ1-5, with no clear D. The CDR3 has 13 residues. The germline V gene encodes CDR1 SEHNR and CDR2 FQNEAQ (reference sequence). Deletions cut 0 bases from V and 4 bases from J, with 4 bases between. The CDR3 DNA reads TGTGCCAGCAGCTTAGCCCCGAATCAGCCCCAGCATTTT. Amino acid sequence: CASSLAPNQPQHF.

The rearrangement uses TRBV7-2 and TRBJ2-3; the D is unclear. The germline V and J ends were trimmed by 1 base and 14 bases, with 10 bases remaining between them. Per germline, CDR1 SGHTA and CDR2 FQGNSA. This CDR3 comprises 11 residues. CDR3 region: CASSLEIVRYF. In DNA form, the CDR3 reads TGTGCCAGCAGCTTAGAAATAGTGAGGTATTTT.

V gene TRBV27 combines with J gene TRBJ1-2; D remains ambiguous. V was clipped by 8 bases and J by 3 bases, with 16 bases between them. The CDR3 contains 14 residues. In germline, CDR1 is MNHEY, CDR2 SMNVEV (reference sequence). CDR3 DNA: TGTGCCAGCTCTTCGCGTGTCTATGACTATGGCTACACCTTC. Protein sequence: CASSSRVYDYGYTF.

This clone occurred once. The chain combines TRBV18 with TRBJ1-6; no definite D call. Germline assignment: CDR1 KGHSH and CDR2 LQKENI. V was pared by 1 base and J by 13 bases, with 8 bases between. The CDR3 is 12 amino acids. The CDR3 sequence: CASSPQDRPLHF. DNA for the CDR3: TGTGCCAGCTCACCACAGGATCGGCCCCTCCACTTT.

The chain employs TRBV19 and TRBJ2-1; TRBD1 is a possible D gene (5 bases). Germline V gene lookup returns CDR1 LNHDA and CDR2 SQIVND (reference sequence). V shed 8 bases and J shed 0 bases, with 11 bases lying between them. This CDR3 comprises 14 residues. The CDR3 reads CASGARSSYNEQFF. The CDR3 DNA follows: TGTGCCAGTGGGGCTCGTAGCTCCTACAATGAGCAGTTCTTC.

In its sample, this clone was seen once. The chain carries TRBV5-8 and TRBJ1-2; 10 bases are a match to TRBD1. With 5 bases clipped from V and 3 bases from J, the junction kept 4 bases outside the gene matches. This CDR3 is built from 14 residues. Germline-derived CDR1 and CDR2 are SGHTS and YDEGEE. In DNA form, the CDR3 reads TGTGCCAGCAGTAGGACAGGGGGAGACTATGGCTACACCTTC. It yields the protein CASSRTGGDYGYTF.

V gene TRBV19 combines with J gene TRBJ1-5, with D possibly matching TRBD1 (5 bases). Germline CDR1 and CDR2: LNHDA and SQIVND (reference sequence). Trimming shortened V by 5 bases and J by 7 bases, and 12 bases separated the two germline ends. The CDR3 runs to 13 residues. CDR3 amino acids: CASSFAGGQPQHF. The CDR3 region has the DNA TGTGCCAGTAGTTTTGCCGGGGGACAGCCCCAGCATTTT.

V is TRBV11-2 and J is TRBJ1-3; D unresolved. The CDR3 spans 14 residues. V dropped 1 base and J dropped 0 bases, with 4 bases sitting between them. Germline CDR1 is SGHAT and CDR2 is FQNNGV. CDR3 loop: CASSLGGSGNTIYF. The CDR3 DNA sequence: TGTGCCAGCAGCTTAGGGGGCTCTGGAAACACCATATATTTT.

This chain connects TRBV3-1 (or the pseudogene TRBV3-2) to TRBJ2-5; D not certain. Germline V gene data show CDR1 as LGHDT and CDR2 as YNNKEL (reference sequence). The CDR3 is 14 amino acids. Trimming took off 3 bases at V and 2 bases at J, with 10 bases between the two ends. The CDR3 sequence is CASSQETLQETQYF. The CDR3 coding sequence is TGTGCCAGCAGCCAGGAGACACTGCAAGAGACCCAGTACTTC.

This rearrangement joins TRBV15 to TRBJ2-1, with 11 bases aligning to TRBD2. Germline CDR1 LNHNV, CDR2 YYDKDF (reference sequence). The CDR3 contains 13 residues. The V segment lost 8 bases and the J segment 3 bases; nucleotides outside the gene matches: 0. CDR3 nucleotides: TGTGCCACCCTAGCGGGGGGCTACAATGAGCAGTTCTTC. This codes for CATLAGGYNEQFF.

This chain uses TRBV5-1 with TRBJ2-3, with 9 nucleotides matching TRBD2. V lost 0 bases and J lost 1; bases outside the gene matches: 3. The CDR3 has 16 residues. Germline loops: CDR1 SGHRS, CDR2 YFSETQ. This chain's CDR3 is CASSLGERGGTDTQYF. DNA of the CDR3: TGCGCCAGCAGCTTGGGCGAGCGGGGGGGCACAGATACGCAGTATTTT.

The rearrangement uses TRBV28 and TRBJ1-6, with 7 bases identical to TRBD1. V trimming: 6 bases; J trimming: 10 bases; junction bases outside the gene matches: 6. CDR3 length equals 13 residues. Germline-derived CDR1 and CDR2 are MDHEN and SYDVKM. The CDR3 DNA sequence: TGTGCCAGCAGGCGACAGGGTCGGTCACCCCTCCACTTT. The encoded protein is CASRRQGRSPLHF. Full variable domain (missing parts from reference TRBV28 and TRBJ1-6): DVKVTQSSRYLVKRTGEKVFLECVQDMDHENMFWYRQDPGLGLRLIYFSYDVKMKEKGDIPEGYSVSREKKERFSLILESASTNQTSMYLCASRRQGRSPLHFGNGTRLTVT.

This clone was counted a single time. The genes are TRBV4-1 and TRBJ1-5, with TRBD1 matching 10 bases. This CDR3 is built from 17 residues. Trimming took 1 base from V and 5 from J; bases not matched to a gene: 8. CDR1 is MGHRA, CDR2 YSYEKL, per germline. For the CDR3, the DNA is TGCGCCAGCAGCCAAGGACAGGGGGCTCGCGGGGATCAGCCCCAGCATTTT. It is translated as CASSQGQGARGDQPQHF.

The chain uses TRBV5-1 and TRBJ2-2; 8 nucleotides align to TRBD1. The J segment lost 7 bases and the V segment lost 1 base, leaving 6 bases of the junction unmatched. From germline, CDR1 is SGHRS and CDR2 YFSETQ. The CDR3 runs to 15 residues. For the CDR3, the DNA is TGCGCCAGCAGCTTGTCGCAGGGGGCCGTCGGGGAGCTGTTTTTT. It codes for CASSLSQGAVGELFF. Variable domain in full (rest from reference TRBV5-1 and TRBJ2-2): KAGVTQTPRYLIKTRGQQVTLSCSPISGHRSVSWYQQTPGQGLQFLFEYFSETQRNKGNFPGRFSGRQFSNSRSEMNVSTLELGDSALYLCASSLSQGAVGELFFGEGSRLTVL.

This clone was counted once. V gene TRBV6-4 combines with J gene TRBJ2-1; the match to TRBD2 covers 8 bases. CDR1 and CDR2 (germline): MRHNA, SNTAGT. This CDR3 spans 14 amino acids. With V trimmed by 6 bases and J by 9 bases, 10 bases remained unmatched. The CDR3 nucleotides are TGTGCCAGCAGAGAGGGACTGGCGGGGGGTGAGCAGTTCTTC. This gives the protein CASREGLAGGEQFF.

This chain links TRBV5-1 with TRBJ1-2; possible D gene TRBD1, 6 bases. This CDR3 has 15 residues. Germline V CDR1 and CDR2: SGHRS, YFSETQ. Trimming pared 3 bases from V and 4 bases from J, leaving 16 bases between. This CDR3 is CASSSGTLLSYGYTF. The CDR3 region has the DNA TGCGCCAGCAGCTCTGGGACACTCCTGTCCTATGGCTACACCTTC.

The CDR3 DNA sequence: TGTGCGGCAAATAGCGGGGGGGCGGGAGATACGCAGTATTTT. Translation: CAANSGGAGDTQYF. The chain combines TRBV7-9 with TRBJ2-3; 11 bases are a match to TRBD2. From germline, CDR1 is SEHNR and CDR2 FQNEAQ (reference sequence). This CDR3 region has 14 residues.

The V gene is TRBV2, the J gene TRBJ2-7; 8 bases agree with TRBD1. The CDR3 consists of 15 residues. V trimming: 6 bases; J trimming: 7 bases; junction bases outside the gene matches: 14. Germline CDR1 and CDR2: SNHLY and FYNNEI. The CDR3 is CASRLTGQGVGEQYF. The CDR3 coding sequence is TGTGCCAGCAGATTAACCGGACAGGGAGTGGGGGAGCAGTACTTC.

V usage is TRBV5-1 and J usage is TRBJ1-5, with D possibly TRBD1 on 5 matching bases. The germline V gene has CDR1 SGHRS and CDR2 YFSETQ. CDR3 length: 14 amino acids. The V end lost 5 bases, the J end lost 4 bases, and 13 bases lay between the germline ends. CDR3 residues: CASSIQDTNQPQHF. As DNA, the CDR3 is TGCGCCAGCAGTATTCAGGACACGAATCAGCCCCAGCATTTT.

In its sample, this clone was seen once. This chain links TRBV5-1 with TRBJ2-3, with 11 positions matching TRBD2. The trim removed 4 bases at V and 2 bases at J, leaving 3 bases unmatched. This CDR3 has 15 amino acids. Germline V gives CDR1 SGHRS, CDR2 YFSETQ. The chain's CDR3 is CASSLLAGVTDTQYF. The CDR3 region has the DNA TGCGCCAGCAGCCTACTAGCGGGGGTCACAGATACGCAGTATTTT.

The V and J genes are TRBV10-2 and TRBJ1-4, with D perhaps TRBD1 (5 bases). The CDR3 length is 15 residues. Looked up from germline, CDR1 is WSHSY and CDR2 is SAAADI. Between the trimmed V and J ends, which lost 3 bases and 8 bases, there was a span of 16 bases. The CDR3 DNA follows: TGCGCCAGCAGTGAATGGAAGGGACCCACCGAAAAACTGTTTTTT. As protein: CASSEWKGPTEKLFF.

This chain links TRBV2 with TRBJ2-3; D perhaps matches TRBD1 (6 bases). This CDR3 spans 15 amino acids. Deletions cut 4 bases from V and 2 bases from J, with 13 bases between. Germline-derived CDR1 and CDR2 are SNHLY and FYNNEI. For the CDR3, the DNA is TGTGCCAGCAGTGGACAGGTTTTTATCACAGATACGCAGTATTTT. Amino acids: CASSGQVFITDTQYF. The variable domain in full, with the rest retrieved from reference TRBV2 and TRBJ2-3, is EPEVTQTPSHQVTQMGQEVILRCVPISNHLYFYWYRQILGQKVEFLVSFYNNEISEKSEIFDDQFSVERPDGSNFTLKIRSTKLEDSAMYFCASSGQVFITDTQYFGPGTRLTVL.

For the CDR3, the DNA is TGCGCCAGCAGCTTTGGACAGGGCAGCTATGGCTACACCTTC. Its protein is CASSFGQGSYGYTF. The chain employs TRBV5-1 and TRBJ1-2, with 8 bases identical to TRBD1. The V segment lost 2 bases and the J segment 4 bases; nucleotides outside the gene matches: 4. This CDR3 is 14 amino acids long. Per germline, CDR1 SGHRS and CDR2 YFSETQ.